In this sample, the clone carrying this TCR beta chain turned up once. The sample originates from a study of blood T cell repertoires in COVID-19. Study details: Samples of COVID-19 (acute and convalescent) were obtained from the United States, Italy and Spain.

Data came from immunoSEQ multiplex PCR; TCRdb stores just in-frame clones and leaves some out. The sample shows under 200,000 clones, over 70% of them seen only once. The germline V and J ends were trimmed by 6 bases and 9 bases, with 20 bases remaining between them. Per the germline V gene, CDR1 is MNHEY and CDR2 is SVGAGI. The CDR3 is 14 residues long. The rearrangement uses TRBV6-5 and TRBJ1-1; D unclear. The sequenced sample was peripheral blood. The sequence was collected from a woman between 70 and 85 years old who had recovered from COVID-19. CDR3 nucleotides: TGTGCCAGCAGCCCCCCTGGCGGCGAGTGGAAAGCTTTCTTT. Encoded protein: CASSPPGGEWKAFF.